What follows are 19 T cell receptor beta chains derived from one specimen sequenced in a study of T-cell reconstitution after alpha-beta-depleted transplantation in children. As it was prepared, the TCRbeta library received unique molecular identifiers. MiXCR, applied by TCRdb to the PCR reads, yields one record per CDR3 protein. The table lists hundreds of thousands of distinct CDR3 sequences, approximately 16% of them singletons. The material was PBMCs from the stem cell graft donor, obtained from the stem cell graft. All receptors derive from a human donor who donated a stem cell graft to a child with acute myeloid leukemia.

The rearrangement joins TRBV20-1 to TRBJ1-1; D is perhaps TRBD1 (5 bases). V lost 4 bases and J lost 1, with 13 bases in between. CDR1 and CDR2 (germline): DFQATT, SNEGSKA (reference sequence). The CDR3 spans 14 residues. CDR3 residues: CSATGPGTNTEAFF. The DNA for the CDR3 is TGCAGTGCTACAGGGCCGGGGACGAACACTGAAGCTTTCTTT.

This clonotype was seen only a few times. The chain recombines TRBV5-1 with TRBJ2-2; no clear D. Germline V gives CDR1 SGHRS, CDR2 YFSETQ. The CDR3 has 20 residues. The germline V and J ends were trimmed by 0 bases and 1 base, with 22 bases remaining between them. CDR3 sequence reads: CASSLAGKSRVTVNTGELFF. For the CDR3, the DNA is TGCGCCAGCAGCTTGGCGGGCAAGTCCCGGGTGACGGTGAACACCGGGGAGCTGTTTTTT.

CDR3: CSAQPTGQTQETQYF. CDR3 coding DNA: TGCAGTGCGCAACCTACAGGACAGACCCAAGAGACCCAGTACTTC. This chain links TRBV20-1 with TRBJ2-5, with D perhaps TRBD1 (6 bases). Germline CDR1 DFQATT, CDR2 SNEGSKA (reference sequence). CDR3 length: 15 residues. Trimming removed 6 bases from V and 1 base from J, with 18 bases in between.

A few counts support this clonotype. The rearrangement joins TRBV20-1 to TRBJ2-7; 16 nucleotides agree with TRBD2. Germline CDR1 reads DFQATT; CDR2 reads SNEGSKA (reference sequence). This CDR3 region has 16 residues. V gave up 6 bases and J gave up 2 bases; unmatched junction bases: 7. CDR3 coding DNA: TGCAGTGCCCGGGGGACTAGCGGGGGGGGACCCTACGAGCAGTACTTC. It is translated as CSARGTSGGGPYEQYF.

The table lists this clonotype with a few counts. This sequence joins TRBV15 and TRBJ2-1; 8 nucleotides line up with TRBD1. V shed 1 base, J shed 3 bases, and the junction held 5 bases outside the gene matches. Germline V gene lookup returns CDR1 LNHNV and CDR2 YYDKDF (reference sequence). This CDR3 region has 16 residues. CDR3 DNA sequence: TGTGCCACCAGCAGAGGGGCAGGGGGCCTCTACAATGAGCAGTTCTTC. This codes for CATSRGAGGLYNEQFF.

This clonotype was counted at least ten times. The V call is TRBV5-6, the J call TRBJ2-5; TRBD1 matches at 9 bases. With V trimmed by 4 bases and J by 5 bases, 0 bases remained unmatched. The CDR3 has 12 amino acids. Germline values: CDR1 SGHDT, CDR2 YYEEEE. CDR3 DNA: TGTGCCAGCAGCACAGGGGGCGAGACCCAGTACTTC. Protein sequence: CASSTGGETQYF.

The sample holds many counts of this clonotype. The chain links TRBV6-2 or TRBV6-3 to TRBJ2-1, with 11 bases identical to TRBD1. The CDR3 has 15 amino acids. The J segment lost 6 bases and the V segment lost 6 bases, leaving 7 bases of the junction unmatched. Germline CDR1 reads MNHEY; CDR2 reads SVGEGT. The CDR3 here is CASSPPGTGGNEQFF. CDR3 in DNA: TGTGCCAGCAGCCCTCCGGGGACAGGGGGCAATGAGCAGTTCTTC.

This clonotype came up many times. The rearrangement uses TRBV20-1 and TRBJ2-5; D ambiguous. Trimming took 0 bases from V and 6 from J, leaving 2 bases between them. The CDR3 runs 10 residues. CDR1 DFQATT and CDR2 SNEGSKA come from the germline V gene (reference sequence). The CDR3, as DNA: TGCAGTGCTAGAGAAAAGACCCAGTACTTC. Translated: CSAREKTQYF.

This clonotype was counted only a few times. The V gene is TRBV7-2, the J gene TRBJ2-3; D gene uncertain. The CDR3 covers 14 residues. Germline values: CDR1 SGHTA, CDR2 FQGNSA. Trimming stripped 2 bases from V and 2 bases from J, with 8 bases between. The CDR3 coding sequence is TGTGCCAGCAGCTTAATGTTTTCCACAGATACGCAGTATTTT. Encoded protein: CASSLMFSTDTQYF.

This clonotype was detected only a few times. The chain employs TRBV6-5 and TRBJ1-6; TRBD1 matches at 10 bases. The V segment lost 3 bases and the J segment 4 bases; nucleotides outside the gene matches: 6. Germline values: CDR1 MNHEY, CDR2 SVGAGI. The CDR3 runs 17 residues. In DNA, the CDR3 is TGTGCCAGCAGTTATCCGGACAGGGGGGTATATAATTCACCCCTCCACTTT. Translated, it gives CASSYPDRGVYNSPLHF.

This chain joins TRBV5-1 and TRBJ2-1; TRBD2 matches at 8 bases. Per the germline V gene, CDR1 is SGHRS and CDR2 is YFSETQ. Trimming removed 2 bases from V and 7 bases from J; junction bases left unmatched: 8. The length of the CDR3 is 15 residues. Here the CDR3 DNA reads TGCGCCAGCAGCTTCAACGGGGGGGCCGAAAATGAGCAGTTCTTC. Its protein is CASSFNGGAENEQFF.

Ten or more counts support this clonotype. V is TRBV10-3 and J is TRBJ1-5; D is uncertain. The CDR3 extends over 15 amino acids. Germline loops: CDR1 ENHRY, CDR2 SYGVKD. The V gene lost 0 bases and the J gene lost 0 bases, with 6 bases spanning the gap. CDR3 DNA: TGTGCCATCAGTGAGTCCGGTCCTAGCAATCAGCCCCAGCATTTT. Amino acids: CAISESGPSNQPQHF.

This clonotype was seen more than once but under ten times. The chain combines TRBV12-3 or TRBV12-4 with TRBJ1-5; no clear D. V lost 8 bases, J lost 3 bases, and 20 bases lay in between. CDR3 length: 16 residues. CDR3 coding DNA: TGTGCCAGCTCAGGCCTTGGACGGAGACTCAATCAGCCCCAGCATTTT. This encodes CASSGLGRRLNQPQHF.

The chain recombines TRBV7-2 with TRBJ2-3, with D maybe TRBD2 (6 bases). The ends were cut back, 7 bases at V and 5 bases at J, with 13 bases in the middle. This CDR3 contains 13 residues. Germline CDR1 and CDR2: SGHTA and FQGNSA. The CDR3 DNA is TGTGCCAGCACCGGGGGTATTCAAGATACGCAGTATTTT. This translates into CASTGGIQDTQYF.

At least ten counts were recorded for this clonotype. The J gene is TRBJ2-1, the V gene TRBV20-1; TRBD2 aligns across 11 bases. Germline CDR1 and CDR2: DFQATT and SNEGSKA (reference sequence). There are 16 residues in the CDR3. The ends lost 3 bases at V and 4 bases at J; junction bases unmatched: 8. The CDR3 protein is CSASGSSGGRYNEQFF. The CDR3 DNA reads TGCAGTGCTAGCGGATCTAGCGGGGGGCGGTACAATGAGCAGTTCTTC.

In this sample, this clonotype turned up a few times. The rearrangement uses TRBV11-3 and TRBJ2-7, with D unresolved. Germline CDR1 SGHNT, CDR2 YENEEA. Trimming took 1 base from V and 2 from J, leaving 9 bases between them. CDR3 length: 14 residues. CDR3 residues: CASSLAGGAYEQYF. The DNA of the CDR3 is TGTGCCAGCAGCTTAGCCGGCGGAGCCTACGAGCAGTACTTC.

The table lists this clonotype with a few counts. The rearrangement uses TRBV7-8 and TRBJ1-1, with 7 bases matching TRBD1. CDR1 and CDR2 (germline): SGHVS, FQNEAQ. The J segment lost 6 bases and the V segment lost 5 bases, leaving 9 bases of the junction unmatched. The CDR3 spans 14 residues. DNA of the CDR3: TGTGCCAGCAGCCCGCCTCACAGGGGTTCTGAAGCTTTCTTT. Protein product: CASSPPHRGSEAFF.

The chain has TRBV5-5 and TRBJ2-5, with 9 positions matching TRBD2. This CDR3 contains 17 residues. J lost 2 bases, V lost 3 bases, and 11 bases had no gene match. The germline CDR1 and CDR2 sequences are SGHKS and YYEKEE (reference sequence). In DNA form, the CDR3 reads TGTGCCAGCAGCTCTCCAGCGGGGGGCATAGGGCAAGAGACCCAGTACTTC. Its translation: CASSSPAGGIGQETQYF.

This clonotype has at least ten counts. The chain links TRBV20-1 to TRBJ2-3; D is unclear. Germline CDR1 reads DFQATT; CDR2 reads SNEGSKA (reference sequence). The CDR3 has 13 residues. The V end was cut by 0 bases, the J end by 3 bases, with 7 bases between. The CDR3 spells CSARDMGTDTQYF. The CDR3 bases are TGCAGTGCTAGAGATATGGGGACAGATACGCAGTATTTT.